The rows below give T cell receptor beta chains drawn from one sample of a study of T cells after yellow fever vaccination. TCRdb processed the 5' RACE reads anew with MiXCR; each CDR3 protein has one entry. The table includes fewer than 350,000 distinct CDR3 sequences, approximately 4.5% detected once. The sample in question was PBMCs, obtained 15 days after the yellow fever booster vaccination. The receptor set was obtained from a young man who received the YFV17D yellow fever vaccine. The CDR3 runs from the conserved cysteine through the conserved F or W. The D gene is left open where the match is weak. Not every row has a clone size; where given, it reads once, few, many or a size class.

clone_size j_call v_call d_call cdr3_nt cdr3_aa
many TRBJ2-5 TRBV12-3/TRBV12-4 TRBD2 TGTGCCAGCTCCGGGGCGGGGGGCCGAATAGAGACCCAGTACTTC CASSGAGGRIETQYF
. TRBJ2-1 TRBV12-3/TRBV12-4 . TGTGCCAGCACCCACTCCGGGCAGGGATTAATCAATGAGCAGTTCTTC CASTHSGQGLINEQFF
few TRBJ1-4 TRBV4-3 . TGCGCCAGCAGCCACTCGGAGTCGGGGAGTGAAAAACTGTTTTTT CASSHSESGSEKLFF
few TRBJ1-6 TRBV5-5 TRBD1 TGTGCCAGCAGCTTACAGGGGATTAATTCACCCCTCCACTTT CASSLQGINSPLHF
many TRBJ1-5 TRBV10-3 . TGTGCCATCAGTGATGGGACCGGCGCTCAGCCCCAGCATTTT CAISDGTGAQPQHF
many TRBJ2-2 TRBV6-5 . TGTGCCAGCAGTTCCGAGATTTCAGGTGGCGGGGAGCTGTTTTTT CASSSEISGGGELFF
many TRBJ1-2 TRBV29-1 . TGCAGCGTTGAAGAAACCGGAGCAGGGGGCTACACCTTC CSVEETGAGGYTF
few TRBJ1-5 TRBV30 . TGTGCCTGGAGTTCTCGGCCGAATCAGCCCCAGCATTTT CAWSSRPNQPQHF
many TRBJ1-1 TRBV5-5 . TGCGCCAGCAGCTTGCAACGGAACACTGAAGCTTTCTTT CASSLQRNTEAFF
few TRBJ1-4 TRBV12-3/TRBV12-4 . TGTGCCAGCAGACTCGGGACTTTCGGTCATGAAAAACTGTTTTTT CASRLGTFGHEKLFF
. TRBJ2-5 TRBV4-1 TRBD2 TGCGCCAGCAGCCAGTTTTTAGCGGGCGTCCAAGAGACCCAGTACTTC CASSQFLAGVQETQYF
many TRBJ2-3 TRBV29-1 TRBD1 TGCAGCGTTGAAATGGGCAGGGGGACCACAGATACGCAGTATTTT CSVEMGRGTTDTQYF
. TRBJ2-5 TRBV9 TRBD2 TGTGCCAGTAATAGCGGGGGGGCCGGTGAGACCCAGTACTTC CASNSGGAGETQYF
. TRBJ1-2 TRBV9 . TGTGCCAGCAGCCCAATAGGAGAAGCCTTCTATGGCTACACCTTC CASSPIGEAFYGYTF
many TRBJ2-3 TRBV7-9 . TGTGCCAGCAGCCCGTACGGGGCCTACGTAGATACGCAGTATTTT CASSPYGAYVDTQYF
many TRBJ2-1 TRBV3-1 TRBD2 TGTGCCAGCAGCCAAGATACGGCGGGGGGGTACAATGAGCAGTTCTTC CASSQDTAGGYNEQFF
many TRBJ2-2 TRBV5-1 . TGCGCCAGCATCCCGGGACACGGGAACACCGGGGAGCTGTTTTTT CASIPGHGNTGELFF
few TRBJ2-7 TRBV10-2 TRBD1 TGCGCCAGCACGACAGGGGGCTGGAGGGAGCAGTACTTC CASTTGGWREQYF
many TRBJ1-2 TRBV4-1 . TGCGCCAGCAGCCAAGCCCCCCAGCGACGAGCTGGCTACACCTTC CASSQAPQRRAGYTF
few TRBJ2-1 TRBV27 TRBD2 TGTGCCAGCAACGGAGCGGGGGGATCCTACAATGAGCAGTTCTTC CASNGAGGSYNEQFF
many TRBJ2-1 TRBV7-9 . TGTGCCAGCAGCTTAGTGATTAGCACCAATGAGCAGTTCTTC CASSLVISTNEQFF
. TRBJ1-5 TRBV5-5 . TGTGCCAGCAGCCCCTCTGGGTATAGCAATCAGCCCCAGCATTTT CASSPSGYSNQPQHF
many TRBJ1-6 TRBV6-5 TRBD1 TGTGCCAGCAGTACCGGACAGGGACTGGGTTCACCCCTCCACTTT CASSTGQGLGSPLHF
few TRBJ2-5 TRBV7-2 TRBD2 TGTGCCAGCAGCTCTCGGGGGGAAGAGACCCAGTACTTC CASSSRGEETQYF
few TRBJ1-6 TRBV6-2/TRBV6-3 . TGTGCCAGCAGTTACGTGGGGTTTTATTCACCCCTCCACTTT CASSYVGFYSPLHF
many TRBJ2-1 TRBV2 TRBD1 TGTGCCAGCAGTGCGGGACAGGGGAGGGGGTCCTACAATGAGCAGTTCTTC CASSAGQGRGSYNEQFF
many TRBJ1-2 TRBV20-1 TRBD1 TGCAGTGCTAGAGACCGGGACAGTGGATCCGTAAACTATGGCTACACCTTC CSARDRDSGSVNYGYTF
many TRBJ2-1 TRBV6-2/TRBV6-3 TRBD2 TGTGCCAGCAGTAACCCGCGGGGGGGCCGGCGGAGCAATGAGCAGTTCTTC CASSNPRGGRRSNEQFF
few TRBJ1-1 TRBV29-1 . TGCAGCGTTGAAGATCGAGGGGGGGTTGTCACTGAAGCTTTCTTT CSVEDRGGVVTEAFF
. TRBJ2-1 TRBV19 . TGTGCCAGTAGTATAGCCCCGGGGATGGAGCAGTTCTTC CASSIAPGMEQFF
many TRBJ2-3 TRBV6-2/TRBV6-3 . TGTGCCAGCAGTTACAGGGCGGGGGCAGGAGTCGCAGATACGCAGTATTTT CASSYRAGAGVADTQYF